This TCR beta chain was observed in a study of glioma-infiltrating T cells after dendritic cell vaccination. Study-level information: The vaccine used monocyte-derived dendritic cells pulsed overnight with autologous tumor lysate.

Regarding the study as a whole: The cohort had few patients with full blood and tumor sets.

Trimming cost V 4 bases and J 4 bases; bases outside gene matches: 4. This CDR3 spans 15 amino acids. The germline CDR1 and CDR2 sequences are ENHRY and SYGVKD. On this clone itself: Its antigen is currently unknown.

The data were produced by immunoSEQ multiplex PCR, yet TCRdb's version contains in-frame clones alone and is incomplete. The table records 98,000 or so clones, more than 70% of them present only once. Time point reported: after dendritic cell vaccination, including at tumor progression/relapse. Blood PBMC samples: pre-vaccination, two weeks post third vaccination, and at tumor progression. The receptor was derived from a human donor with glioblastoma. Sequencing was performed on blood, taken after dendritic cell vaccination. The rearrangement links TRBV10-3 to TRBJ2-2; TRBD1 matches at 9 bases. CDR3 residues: CAISGGQGGTGELFF. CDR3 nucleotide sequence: TGTGCCATCAGTGGGGGACAGGGCGGCACCGGGGAGCTGTTTTTT.